These T cell receptor beta chains were read from a single sample in a study of shared clonotypes between healthy human individuals. Sequencing used immunoSEQ multiplex PCR; TCRdb keeps in-frame clones, though not all of them. The top ten hold around 0.4% of the sample, which has 2 million to 2.5 million clones, around 90% seen once. The sequenced sample was naive CD4+ T cells from PBMCs. Source of these receptors: a man aged 18 to 30 in good health. Some clones in this sample may be carry-over from other donors' samples. CDR3s include the opening cysteine and the closing phenylalanine or tryptophan. D genes are given only for firm matches. For some rows the clone size is stated as once, few or many, or as a class when expanded; others skip it.

d_gene	abundance	j_gene	v_gene	CDR3aa	CDR3nt
-	-	TRBJ2-1	TRBV11-2	CASSLGRNNEQFF	TGTGCCAGCAGCTTAGGGCGTAACAATGAGCAGTTCTTC
TRBD2	-	TRBJ2-1	TRBV19	CASSTPNYSPLISGRVNEQFF	TGTGCCAGTAGTACCCCAAATTATTCCCCCTTAATTAGCGGGAGGGTAAATGAGCAGTTCTTC
-	-	TRBJ2-5	TRBV6-5	CASSPLLGTQYF	TGTGCCAGCAGTCCCCTCTTAGGGACCCAGTACTTC
-	-	TRBJ1-3	TRBV30	CAFWGRSGNTIYF	TGTGCCTTCTGGGGGCGCTCTGGAAACACCATATATTTT
-	-	TRBJ2-6	TRBV5-4	CASSLGGYGANVLTF	TGTGCCAGCAGCTTGGGAGGCTACGGGGCCAACGTCCTGACTTTC
TRBD1	-	TRBJ1-2	TRBV28	CASTEIGTGAVSKGYTF	TGTGCCAGCACCGAGATTGGGACAGGGGCCGTGTCTAAAGGCTACACCTTC
-	-	TRBJ1-1	TRBV6-6	CASSYTGTGRRAFF	TGTGCCAGCAGTTACACAGGGACGGGCCGGAGGGCTTTCTTT
TRBD2	-	TRBJ2-3	TRBV9	CASSVPPGGRTDTQYF	TGTGCCAGCAGCGTACCCCCTGGCGGGAGAACAGATACGCAGTATTTT
TRBD2	-	TRBJ2-1	TRBV18	CASSPPASGVYNEQFF	TGTGCCAGCTCACCACCGGCTAGCGGAGTCTACAATGAGCAGTTCTTC
-	-	TRBJ1-3	TRBV7-3	CASSLAGGSGNTIYF	TGTGCCAGCAGCTTAGCGGGGGGCTCTGGAAACACCATATATTTT
-	-	TRBJ1-4	TRBV15	CATSGRTGTGLEGRNEKLFF	TGTGCCACCAGCGGGCGGACTGGAACAGGACTGGAAGGGAGAAATGAAAAACTGTTTTTT
-	-	TRBJ2-1	TRBV10-3	CAIRDRDIEYNEQFF	TGTGCCATCAGAGACCGGGACATCGAGTACAATGAGCAGTTCTTC
-	-	TRBJ2-2	TRBV2	CASSEGAGLNTGELFF	TGTGCCAGCAGTGAGGGGGCAGGGTTAAACACCGGGGAGCTGTTTTTT
-	-	TRBJ1-1	TRBV6-5	CASSIQTANTEAFF	TGTGCCAGCAGTATCCAGACAGCGAACACTGAAGCTTTCTTT
TRBD1	-	TRBJ1-4	TRBV7-6	CASSLDVGTGSLKLFF	TGTGCCAGCAGCTTAGACGTCGGGACAGGGTCCCTGAAACTGTTTTTT
TRBD1	-	TRBJ2-7	TRBV5-1	CASSSSGQSYEQYF	TGCGCCAGCAGCTCCTCGGGACAGTCCTACGAGCAGTACTTC
-	-	TRBJ2-4	TRBV15	CATSSSRDLNTKNIQYF	TGTGCCACCAGCAGCAGCAGGGATTTAAACACCAAAAACATTCAGTACTTC
-	once	TRBJ2-7	TRBV29-1	CSVGQAPRSYEQYF	TGCAGCGTTGGGCAGGCGCCTCGCTCCTACGAGCAGTACTTC
-	-	TRBJ2-5	TRBV5-1	CASSRGAFAPQETQYF	TGCGCCAGCAGTCGGGGGGCGTTTGCCCCTCAAGAGACCCAGTACTTC
TRBD1	-	TRBJ2-2	TRBV28	CASSLRQGARTGELFF	TGTGCCAGCAGTTTGCGGCAGGGGGCGCGAACCGGGGAGCTGTTTTTT
TRBD2	-	TRBJ2-2	TRBV28	CASSATSGDNTGELFF	TGTGCCAGCAGTGCTACTAGCGGTGATAACACCGGGGAGCTGTTTTTT
-	few	TRBJ1-3	TRBV10-3	CAISADAGNTIYF	TGTGCCATCAGTGCAGATGCTGGAAACACCATATATTTT
TRBD2	-	TRBJ2-7	TRBV28	CASSLPGLAGGEQYF	TGTGCCAGCAGTTTGCCCGGACTAGCGGGAGGTGAGCAGTACTTC